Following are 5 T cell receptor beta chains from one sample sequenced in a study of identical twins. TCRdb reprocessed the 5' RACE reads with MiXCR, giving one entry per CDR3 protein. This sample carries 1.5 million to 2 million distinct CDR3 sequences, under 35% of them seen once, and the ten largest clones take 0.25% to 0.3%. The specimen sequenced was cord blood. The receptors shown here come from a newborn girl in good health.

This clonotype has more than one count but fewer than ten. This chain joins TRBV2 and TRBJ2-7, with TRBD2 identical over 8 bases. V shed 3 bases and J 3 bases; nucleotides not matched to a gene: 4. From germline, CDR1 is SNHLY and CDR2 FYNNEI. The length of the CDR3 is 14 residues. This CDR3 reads CASSDQAGVYEQYF. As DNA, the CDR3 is TGTGCCAGCAGTGATCAAGCGGGAGTCTACGAGCAGTACTTC.

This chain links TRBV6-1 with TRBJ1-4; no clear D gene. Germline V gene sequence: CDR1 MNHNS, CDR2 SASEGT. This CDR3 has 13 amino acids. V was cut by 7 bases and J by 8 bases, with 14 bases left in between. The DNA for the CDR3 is TGTGCCAGCAACCGGCCGGACCGAGAAAAACTGTTTTTT. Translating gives CASNRPDREKLFF.

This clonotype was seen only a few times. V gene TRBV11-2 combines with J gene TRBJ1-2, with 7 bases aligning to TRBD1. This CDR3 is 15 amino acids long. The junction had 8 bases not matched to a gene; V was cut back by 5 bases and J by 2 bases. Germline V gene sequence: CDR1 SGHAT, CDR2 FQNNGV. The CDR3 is CASSALQGRNYGYTF. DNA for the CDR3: TGTGCCAGCAGCGCCTTACAGGGGCGGAACTATGGCTACACCTTC.

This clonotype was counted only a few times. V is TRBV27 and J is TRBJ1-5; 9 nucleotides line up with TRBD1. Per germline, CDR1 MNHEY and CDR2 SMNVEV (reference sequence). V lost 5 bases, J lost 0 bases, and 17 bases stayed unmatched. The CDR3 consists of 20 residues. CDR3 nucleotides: TGTGCCAGCAGTCCCTTCGGAACGGGACAGGGCCCATATAGCAATCAGCCCCAGCATTTT. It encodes CASSPFGTGQGPYSNQPQHF.

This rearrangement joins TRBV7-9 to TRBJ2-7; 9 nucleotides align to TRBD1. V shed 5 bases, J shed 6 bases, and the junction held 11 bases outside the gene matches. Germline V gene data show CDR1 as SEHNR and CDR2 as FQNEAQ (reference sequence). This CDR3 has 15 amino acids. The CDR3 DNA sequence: TGTGCCAGCAGCCCCGGTATGACAGGGGGTCCCGAGCAGTACTTC. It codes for CASSPGMTGGPEQYF.